This T cell receptor beta chain was documented in a study of breast tumors, draining lymph nodes, adjacent tissues. TCRdb recomputed calls from the multiplex PCR reads with MiXCR, one row per CDR3 protein. The table shows some 17,000 distinct CDR3 sequences, with about 45% occurring only once. The CDR3 length is 15 residues. The V and J ends lost 7 bases and 0 bases respectively, with 15 bases between them. Germline CDR1 is SGHTA and CDR2 is FQGNSA. This clonotype was sampled from a female donor with breast cancer. Some clones in this sample may be carry-over from other donors' samples. The sequenced material came from tumor-adjacent breast tissue. The chain links TRBV7-2 to TRBJ1-2; no clear D. The CDR3 is CASTSSPGTNYGYTF. The DNA for the CDR3 is TGTGCCAGCACCTCTTCTCCGGGAACTAACTATGGCTACACCTTC.